Following are 9 T cell receptor beta chains from one sample sequenced in a study of blood T cell repertoires in COVID-19. Profiled with immunoSEQ multiplex PCR; TCRdb holds only in-frame clones, not every one. The data contain more than 300,000 clones, around 83% of them seen just once; the ten biggest clones take up approximately 4.7%. Sample: PBMCs or T cells enriched from blood (not recorded which). The receptors were sampled from a woman aged 50 to 60 who had recovered from COVID-19.

The chain recombines TRBV23-1 with TRBJ2-5; tentative D call: TRBD1 (6 bases). TRBV23-1 is designated an ORF whose function remains uncertain. Deletions cut 0 bases from V and 4 bases from J, with 15 bases between. CDR3 length: 16 amino acids. This CDR3 reads CASSQSAQGVRETQYF. In DNA form, the CDR3 reads TGCGCCAGCAGTCAATCCGCACAGGGAGTAAGAGAGACCCAGTACTTC.

This chain uses TRBV7-3 with TRBJ2-2; TRBD2 aligns across 10 bases. The CDR3 consists of 17 residues. V was clipped by 0 bases and J by 4 bases; unmatched bases: 5. Germline V lookup: CDR1 SGHTA, CDR2 FQGTGA. The CDR3 is CASSLTAQRGGTGELFF. The CDR3 DNA is TGTGCCAGCAGCTTAACGGCCCAGCGGGGGGGCACCGGGGAGCTGTTTTTT.

The chain carries TRBV6-2 or TRBV6-3 and TRBJ2-1; D is perhaps TRBD2 (5 bases). The CDR3 length is 11 residues. V was pared by 5 bases and J by 6 bases, with 5 bases between. CDR1 is MNHEY and CDR2 is SVGEGT in the germline V gene. CDR3 bases: TGTGCCAGCAGTCTAGCCAATGAGCAGTTCTTC. Encoded protein: CASSLANEQFF.

This clone was detected a few times. The genes are TRBV5-6 and TRBJ1-2, with TRBD1 identical over 8 bases. The CDR3 spans 13 residues. V trimming: 4 bases; J trimming: 5 bases; junction bases outside the gene matches: 4. Per germline, CDR1 SGHDT and CDR2 YYEEEE. The CDR3 DNA follows: TGTGCCAGCAGCCCGGACAGGGTGTATGGCTACACCTTC. Its protein is CASSPDRVYGYTF.

The rearrangement joins TRBV9 to TRBJ1-1, with TRBD1 identical over 8 bases. Germline values: CDR1 SGDLS, CDR2 YYNGEE. This CDR3 is 14 amino acids long. J lost 4 bases, V lost 0 bases, and 2 bases had no gene match. The CDR3 DNA sequence: TGTGCCAGCAGCGTAGGGACAGGGAGCACTGAAGCTTTCTTT. Its translation: CASSVGTGSTEAFF.

The V gene is TRBV19, the J gene TRBJ2-2; TRBD2 aligns across 7 bases. From germline, CDR1 is LNHDA and CDR2 SQIVND (reference sequence). The V segment lost 7 bases and the J segment 1 base; nucleotides outside the gene matches: 6. The CDR3 spans 15 residues. CDR3 region: CASKWGGRNTGELFF. The CDR3 DNA reads TGTGCCAGTAAATGGGGCGGGAGGAACACCGGGGAGCTGTTTTTT.

This clone was recorded only once. The chain recombines TRBV5-4 with TRBJ2-1; D not certain. Trimming took off 4 bases at V and 5 bases at J, with 4 bases between the two ends. This CDR3 contains 11 residues. CDR1 and CDR2 (germline): SGHNT, YYREEE (reference sequence). The CDR3 sequence: CASSLDNEQFF. The DNA of the CDR3 is TGTGCCAGCAGCCTAGACAATGAGCAGTTCTTC. The entire variable domain, with the rest obtained from reference TRBV5-4 and TRBJ2-1, is as follows: ETGVTQSPTHLIKTRGQQVTLRCSSQSGHNTVSWYQQALGQGPQFIFQYYREEENGRGNFPPRFSGLQFPNYSSELNVNALELDDSALYLCASSLDNEQFFGPGTRLTVL.

The rearrangement uses TRBV7-6 and TRBJ2-7, with 8 bases fitting TRBD2. CDR1 is SGHVS, CDR2 FNYEAQ, per germline. With V trimmed by 5 bases and J by 0 bases, 12 bases remained unmatched. CDR3 size: 17 residues. Written as DNA, the CDR3 is TGTGCCAGCAGCGCGGTTGTGGCGGGAGGCACCTCCTACGAGCAGTACTTC. This gives the protein CASSAVVAGGTSYEQYF.

This clone was found once. This same CDR3 is encoded by further DNA sequences in the sample. CDR3 residues: CASSPQQGRPNTEAFF. In DNA form, the CDR3 reads TGTGCCAGCTCCCCTCAACAGGGCCGGCCAAACACTGAAGCTTTCTTT. V gene TRBV18 combines with J gene TRBJ1-1; D is perhaps TRBD1 (6 bases). The CDR3 runs to 16 residues. Germline-derived CDR1 and CDR2 are KGHSH and LQKENI. The V and J ends lost 6 bases and 2 bases respectively, with 19 bases between them.